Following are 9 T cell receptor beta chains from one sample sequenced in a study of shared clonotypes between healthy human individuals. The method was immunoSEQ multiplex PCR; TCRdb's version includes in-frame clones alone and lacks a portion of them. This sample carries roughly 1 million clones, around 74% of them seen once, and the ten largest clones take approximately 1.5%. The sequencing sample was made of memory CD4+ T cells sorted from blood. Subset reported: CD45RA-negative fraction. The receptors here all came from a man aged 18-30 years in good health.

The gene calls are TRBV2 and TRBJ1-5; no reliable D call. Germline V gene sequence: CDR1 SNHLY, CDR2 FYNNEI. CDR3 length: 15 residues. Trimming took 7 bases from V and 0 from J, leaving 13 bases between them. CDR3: CASTPREFSNQPQHF. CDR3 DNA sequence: TGTGCCAGCACTCCCCGGGAATTTAGCAATCAGCCCCAGCATTTT.

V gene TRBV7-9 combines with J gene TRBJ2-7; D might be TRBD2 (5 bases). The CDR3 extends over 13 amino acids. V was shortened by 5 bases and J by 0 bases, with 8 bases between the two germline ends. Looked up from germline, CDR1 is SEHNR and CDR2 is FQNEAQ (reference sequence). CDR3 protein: CASSRGFSYEQYF. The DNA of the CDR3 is TGTGCCAGCAGCCGAGGGTTCTCCTACGAGCAGTACTTC.

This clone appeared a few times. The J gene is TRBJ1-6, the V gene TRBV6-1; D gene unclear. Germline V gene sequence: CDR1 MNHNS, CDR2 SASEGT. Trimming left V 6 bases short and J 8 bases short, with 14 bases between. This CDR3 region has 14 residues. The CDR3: CASRLTGFDSPLHF. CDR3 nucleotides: TGTGCCAGCAGGCTCACGGGGTTTGATTCACCCCTCCACTTT.

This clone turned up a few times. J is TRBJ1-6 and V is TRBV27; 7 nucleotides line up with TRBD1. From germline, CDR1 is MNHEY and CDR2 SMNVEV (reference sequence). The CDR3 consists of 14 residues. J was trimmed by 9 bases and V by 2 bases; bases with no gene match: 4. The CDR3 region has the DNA TGTGCCAGCAGTTTAATCAACAGGGGTTCACCCCTCCACTTT. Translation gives CASSLINRGSPLHF.

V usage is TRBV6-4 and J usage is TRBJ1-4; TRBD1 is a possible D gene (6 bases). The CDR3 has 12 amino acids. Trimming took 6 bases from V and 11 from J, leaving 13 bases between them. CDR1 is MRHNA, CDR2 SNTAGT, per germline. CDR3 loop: CASSAGAGKLFF. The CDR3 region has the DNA TGTGCCAGCAGCGCAGGGGCAGGGAAACTGTTTTTT.

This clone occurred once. The CDR3 loop is CASSRMGGGGYNSPLHF. CDR3 in DNA: TGTGCCAGCAGCCGCATGGGGGGAGGGGGTTATAATTCACCCCTCCACTTT. The chain couples TRBV28 to TRBJ1-6, with a tentative D call TRBD1 (6 bases). CDR1 is MDHEN, CDR2 SYDVKM, per germline. CDR3 length equals 17 residues. Trimming removed 6 bases from V and 4 bases from J, with 19 bases in between.

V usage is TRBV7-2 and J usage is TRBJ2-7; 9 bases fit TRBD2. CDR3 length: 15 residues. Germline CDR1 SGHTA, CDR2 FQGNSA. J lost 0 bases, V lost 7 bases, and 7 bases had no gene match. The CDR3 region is CASTTPTSGSYEQYF. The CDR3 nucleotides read TGTGCCAGCACCACGCCGACTAGCGGCTCCTACGAGCAGTACTTC.

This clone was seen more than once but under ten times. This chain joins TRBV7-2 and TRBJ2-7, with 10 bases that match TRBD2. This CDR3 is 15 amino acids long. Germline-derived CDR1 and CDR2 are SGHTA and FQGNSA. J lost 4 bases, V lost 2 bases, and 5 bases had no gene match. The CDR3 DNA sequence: TGTGCCAGCAGCTTATCTAGCGGGAGTTTATACGAGCAGTACTTC. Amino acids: CASSLSSGSLYEQYF.

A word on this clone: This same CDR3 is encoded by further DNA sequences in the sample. CDR3 residues: CASSEVRETQYF. The CDR3 bases are TGTGCCAGCAGTGAGGTGCGGGAGACCCAGTACTTC. The V gene is TRBV6-1, the J gene TRBJ2-5; D is ambiguous. The CDR3 length is 12 residues. Trimming pared 3 bases from V and 5 bases from J, leaving 7 bases between. Germline V lookup: CDR1 MNHNS, CDR2 SASEGT.